These T cell receptor beta chains were read from a single sample in a study of blood T cell repertoires in COVID-19. Only in-frame clones appear in the TCRdb table, and some are missing; sequencing was by immunoSEQ multiplex PCR. The data hold 120,000 or so clones, with 82% observed a single time. The sequencing input was peripheral blood. The receptors were sampled from a woman aged 70 to 79 with acute or convalescent COVID-19. Each CDR3 is given with its conserved first and last residue. D genes are given only for firm matches. Rows give clone size only sometimes, using once, few, many, or a class for an expanded clone.

v_gene: TRBV5-4
j_gene: TRBJ2-3
abundance: NA
len: 16
d_gene: TRBD2
CDR3aa: CASSLSGGVSTDTQYF
CDR3nt: TGTGCCAGCAGCCTTAGCGGGGGGGTTAGCACAGATACGCAGTATTTT

v_gene: TRBV14
j_gene: TRBJ1-1
abundance: NA
len: 17
d_gene: NA
CDR3aa: CASSQVTDFWLNTEAFF
CDR3nt: TGTGCCAGCAGCCAAGTTACGGACTTTTGGCTGAACACTGAAGCTTTCTTT

v_gene: TRBV5-1
j_gene: TRBJ1-2
abundance: NA
len: 13
d_gene: NA
CDR3aa: CASSPQGDYGYTF
CDR3nt: TGCGCCAGCAGCCCCCAGGGTGACTATGGCTACACCTTC

v_gene: TRBV20-1
j_gene: TRBJ2-1
abundance: few
len: 17
d_gene: TRBD2
CDR3aa: CSASSSGGAGSYNEQFF
CDR3nt: TGCAGTGCTAGTTCTAGCGGGGGGGCCGGATCCTACAATGAGCAGTTCTTC

v_gene: TRBV7-2
j_gene: TRBJ2-3
abundance: NA
len: 16
d_gene: TRBD1
CDR3aa: CASSPRDRGGLDTQYF
CDR3nt: TGTGCCAGCAGCCCGAGGGACAGGGGTGGATTGGATACGCAGTATTTT

v_gene: TRBV2
j_gene: TRBJ1-5
abundance: NA
len: 13
d_gene: NA
CDR3aa: CASSGESNQPQHF
CDR3nt: TGTGCCAGCAGTGGGGAGAGCAATCAGCCCCAGCATTTT

v_gene: TRBV29-1
j_gene: TRBJ1-5
abundance: NA
len: 12
d_gene: NA
CDR3aa: CSVRTDGKPQHF
CDR3nt: TGCAGCGTTAGAACCGACGGGAAGCCCCAGCATTTT

v_gene: TRBV5-4
j_gene: TRBJ2-7
abundance: few
len: 14
d_gene: TRBD1
CDR3aa: CASSHRDRVYEQYF
CDR3nt: TGTGCCAGCAGCCACCGGGACAGGGTGTACGAGCAGTACTTC

v_gene: TRBV6-5
j_gene: TRBJ1-1
abundance: NA
len: 14
d_gene: NA
CDR3aa: CASSSGHMNTEAFF
CDR3nt: TGTGCCAGCAGTTCGGGACACATGAACACTGAAGCTTTCTTT

v_gene: TRBV7-8
j_gene: TRBJ1-4
abundance: NA
len: 20
d_gene: TRBD1
CDR3aa: CASSFTSTGGASATNEKLFF
CDR3nt: TGTGCCAGCAGCTTCACGTCTACAGGGGGCGCCTCGGCTACTAATGAAAAACTGTTTTTT

v_gene: TRBV7-8
j_gene: TRBJ1-4
abundance: NA
len: 15
d_gene: TRBD1
CDR3aa: CASSLGGQGREKLFF
CDR3nt: TGTGCCAGCAGCTTAGGAGGACAGGGGAGAGAAAAACTGTTTTTT

v_gene: TRBV5-6
j_gene: TRBJ1-2
abundance: NA
len: 19
d_gene: NA
CDR3aa: CASSLLRGTTRPGGYGYTF
CDR3nt: TGTGCCAGCAGCTTGTTGAGGGGGACAACCCGCCCGGGCGGCTATGGCTACACCTTC

v_gene: TRBV11-3
j_gene: TRBJ1-1
abundance: NA
len: 16
d_gene: TRBD1
CDR3aa: CASSRGTGVKNTEAFF
CDR3nt: TGTGCCAGCAGCCGAGGGACAGGGGTTAAGAACACTGAAGCTTTCTTT

v_gene: TRBV6-5
j_gene: TRBJ1-5
abundance: NA
len: 14
d_gene: TRBD1
CDR3aa: CASTYDRGRQPQHF
CDR3nt: TGTGCCAGCACCTATGACAGGGGGCGTCAGCCCCAGCATTTT

v_gene: TRBV27
j_gene: TRBJ1-2
abundance: few
len: 15
d_gene: TRBD1
CDR3aa: CASSSTGTGRYGYTF
CDR3nt: TGTGCCAGCAGTTCTACCGGGACAGGGAGGTATGGCTACACCTTC

v_gene: TRBV6-5
j_gene: TRBJ2-3
abundance: NA
len: 13
d_gene: TRBD1
CDR3aa: CASRDRYTDTQYF
CDR3nt: TGTGCCAGCAGGGACAGGTACACAGATACGCAGTATTTT

v_gene: TRBV5-1
j_gene: TRBJ1-1
abundance: NA
len: 15
d_gene: NA
CDR3aa: CASSLGGRRNTEAFF
CDR3nt: TGCGCCAGCAGCCTCGGGGGGAGGCGGAACACTGAAGCTTTCTTT

v_gene: TRBV3-1/TRBV3-2
j_gene: TRBJ2-6
abundance: NA
len: 17
d_gene: TRBD1
CDR3aa: CASSQDTDRAGANVLTF
CDR3nt: TGTGCCAGCAGCCAAGATACGGACAGGGCTGGGGCCAACGTCCTGACTTTC

v_gene: TRBV19
j_gene: TRBJ1-1
abundance: NA
len: 13
d_gene: NA
CDR3aa: CASSERTALEAFF
CDR3nt: TGTGCCAGTAGTGAACGGACAGCCCTTGAAGCTTTCTTT

v_gene: TRBV10-3
j_gene: TRBJ1-2
abundance: NA
len: 14
d_gene: NA
CDR3aa: CAIAAQQGSYGYTF
CDR3nt: TGTGCCATCGCCGCCCAACAGGGATCCTATGGCTACACCTTC

v_gene: TRBV27
j_gene: TRBJ1-1
abundance: NA
len: 14
d_gene: TRBD1
CDR3aa: CASTTRGQLTEAFF
CDR3nt: TGTGCCAGCACCACGAGGGGACAGTTAACTGAAGCTTTCTTT

v_gene: TRBV4-1
j_gene: TRBJ1-6
abundance: NA
len: 17
d_gene: NA
CDR3aa: CASSQTVRSSYNSPLHF
CDR3nt: TGCGCCAGCAGCCAGACGGTTAGGAGCTCCTATAATTCACCCCTCCACTTT